This is a list of T cell receptor beta chains from one sample in a study of a mutant IDH1 vaccine in newly diagnosed glioma. No cognate antigen is known for these TCRs. The table came from immunoSEQ multiplex PCR; TCRdb's copy has only in-frame clones and leaves some out. This table holds more than 30,000 clones, approximately 83% found once. The material was PBMCs, obtained from a glioma patient whose treatment included an IDH1 peptide vaccine. These receptors originate from a man aged 30-40 years with glioma. Each CDR3 is given with its conserved first and last residue. Fields, in order: V gene, D gene, clone size, CDR3 length, J gene, CDR3 DNA, CDR3 protein. The D gene is left open where the match is weak. Clone size is not always given. Where it is, it says once, few, many or a class for expanded clones.

V: TRBV15
D: TRBD2
size: -
length: 13
J: TRBJ2-3
DNA: TGTGCCACCAGCGAGCGGGACCGCGAGACGCAGTATTTT
CDR3: CATSERDRETQYF

V: TRBV19
D: -
size: -
length: 14
J: TRBJ2-5
DNA: TGTGCCAGTAGTATAGACAGTTACCAAGAGACCCAGTACTTC
CDR3: CASSIDSYQETQYF

V: TRBV7-2
D: TRBD1
size: once
length: 15
J: TRBJ2-7
DNA: TGTGCCAGCAGCTTCACCGGGACAGGACCCTACGAGCAGTACTTC
CDR3: CASSFTGTGPYEQYF

V: TRBV6-1
D: TRBD2
size: -
length: 14
J: TRBJ2-7
DNA: TGTGCCAGCAGTGAAAGCGGGAGATGGGACGAGCAGTACTTC
CDR3: CASSESGRWDEQYF

V: TRBV15
D: -
size: -
length: 15
J: TRBJ2-7
DNA: TGTGCCACCAGCAGAGTTGGGGGAACCCAAGACGAGCAGTACTTC
CDR3: CATSRVGGTQDEQYF

V: TRBV2
D: TRBD1
size: few
length: 13
J: TRBJ2-7
DNA: TGTGCCAGCTCGCTCACAGGGGGCGGCGAGCAGTACTTC
CDR3: CASSLTGGGEQYF

V: TRBV7-8
D: -
size: -
length: 18
J: TRBJ1-6
DNA: TGTGCCAGCAGCCCCTTTAGGGGTGAGTCGGCCCTGACCCGACCCCTCCACTTT
CDR3: CASSPFRGESALTRPLHF

V: TRBV4-3
D: -
size: -
length: 15
J: TRBJ1-1
DNA: TGCGCCAGCAGCCGCGGACACTCCCCGAACACTGAAGCTTTCTTT
CDR3: CASSRGHSPNTEAFF

V: TRBV9
D: TRBD1
size: -
length: 16
J: TRBJ2-5
DNA: TGTGCCAGCAGCCCCCACCCGGACAGGTCCCAAGAGACCCAGTACTTC
CDR3: CASSPHPDRSQETQYF

V: TRBV5-4
D: -
size: -
length: 16
J: TRBJ1-2
DNA: TGTGCCAGCAGCTTGGCCGATTGGGGGGGTCTCTATGGCTACACCTTC
CDR3: CASSLADWGGLYGYTF

V: TRBV2
D: TRBD1
size: -
length: 12
J: TRBJ2-7
DNA: TGTGCCAGCAGGGACAGGACCTACGAGCAGTACTTC
CDR3: CASRDRTYEQYF

V: TRBV6-1
D: TRBD1
size: -
length: 17
J: TRBJ2-7
DNA: TGTGCCAGCAGTGAAATTGGGTCGGGCAGGGGGCCCTACGAGCAGTACTTC
CDR3: CASSEIGSGRGPYEQYF

V: TRBV7-2
D: -
size: -
length: 13
J: TRBJ1-1
DNA: TGTGCCAGCAGGTCAGGGGTGGCCACTGAAGCTTTCTTT
CDR3: CASRSGVATEAFF

V: TRBV19
D: TRBD2
size: -
length: 15
J: TRBJ2-5
DNA: TGTGCCAGTAGTATGCTAGCGGGTGCCGAAGAGACCCAGTACTTC
CDR3: CASSMLAGAEETQYF

V: TRBV13
D: -
size: once
length: 13
J: TRBJ2-7
DNA: TGTGCCAGCAGCTTAGACCGGCAGGGAAAGCAGTACTTC
CDR3: CASSLDRQGKQYF

V: TRBV27
D: TRBD2
size: -
length: 18
J: TRBJ2-1
DNA: TGTGCCAGCAGTCACACTAGCGGGAGGGCCAAGGTCTCCAATGAGCAGTTCTTC
CDR3: CASSHTSGRAKVSNEQFF

V: TRBV4-1
D: -
size: -
length: 14
J: TRBJ1-1
DNA: TGCGCCAGCAGCCAAGATTTGACGAACACTGAAGCTTTCTTT
CDR3: CASSQDLTNTEAFF

V: TRBV5-4
D: -
size: -
length: 15
J: TRBJ2-5
DNA: TGTGCCAGCAGCCAGAGGGGGGCGCAGCAAGAGACCCAGTACTTC
CDR3: CASSQRGAQQETQYF

V: TRBV5-4
D: TRBD2
size: -
length: 15
J: TRBJ2-5
DNA: TGTGCCAGCAGCCACGGACTAGCGGCGTCAGAGACCCAGTACTTC
CDR3: CASSHGLAASETQYF

V: TRBV11-3
D: -
size: -
length: 16
J: TRBJ2-1
DNA: TGTGCCAGCAGCCATATATCAGGGGGGGTCTACAATGAGCAGTTCTTC
CDR3: CASSHISGGVYNEQFF

V: TRBV19
D: -
size: -
length: 13
J: TRBJ1-1
DNA: TGTGCCAGTAGTATAAACCGGTACACTGAAGCTTTCTTT
CDR3: CASSINRYTEAFF

V: TRBV9
D: TRBD1
size: -
length: 14
J: TRBJ1-5
DNA: TGTGCCAGCAGCGCGGGACAGGGGAGTCAGCCCCAGCATTTT
CDR3: CASSAGQGSQPQHF